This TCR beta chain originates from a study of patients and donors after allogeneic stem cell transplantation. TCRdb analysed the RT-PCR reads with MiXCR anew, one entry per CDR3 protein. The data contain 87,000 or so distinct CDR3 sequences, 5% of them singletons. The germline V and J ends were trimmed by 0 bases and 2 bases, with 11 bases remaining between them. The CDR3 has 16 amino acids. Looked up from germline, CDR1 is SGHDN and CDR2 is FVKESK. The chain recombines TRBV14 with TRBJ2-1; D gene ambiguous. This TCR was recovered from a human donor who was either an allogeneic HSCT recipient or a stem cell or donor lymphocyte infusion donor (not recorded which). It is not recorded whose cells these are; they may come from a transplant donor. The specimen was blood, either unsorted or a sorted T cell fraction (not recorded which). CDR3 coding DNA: TGTGCCAGCAGCCAAGATCTCACCCTTGCCTACAATGAGCAGTTCTTC. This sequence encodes CASSQDLTLAYNEQFF.